This passage covers 30 T cell receptor beta chains from one sample sequenced in a study of OX40 agonist ivuxolimab in advanced cancers. Clones were read by immunoSEQ multiplex PCR, and TCRdb kept only the in-frame ones, dropping some. The data show approximately 70,000 clones, more than 75% seen once. The sample in question was CD4+ or CD8+ T cells sorted from blood, obtained in a trial of the OX40 agonist ivuxolimab. These receptor sequences come from an adult with an advanced solid tumor such as melanoma, head and neck, liver or kidney cancer.

J is TRBJ1-1 and V is TRBV30, with D unresolved. Germline CDR1 reads GTSNPN; CDR2 reads SVGIG (reference sequence). There are 14 residues in the CDR3. Deletions cut 0 bases from V and 0 bases from J, with 8 bases between. The CDR3 DNA is TGTGCCTGGAGTGTCCAGGCCCTGAACACTGAAGCTTTCTTT. This encodes CAWSVQALNTEAFF. Based on the CDR3 plus reference TRBV30 and TRBJ1-1, the full variable domain is SQTIHQWPATLVQPVGSPLSLECTVEGTSNPNLYWYRQAAGRGLQLLFYSVGIGQISSEVPQNLSASRPQDRQFILSSKKLLLSDSGFYLCAWSVQALNTEAFFGQGTRLTVV.

The CDR3 is CAISEFGTRTDTQYF. In DNA, the CDR3 is TGTGCCATCAGTGAGTTCGGGACTAGGACAGATACGCAGTATTTT. This rearrangement joins TRBV10-3 to TRBJ2-3; 8 bases align to TRBD2. V dropped 1 base and J dropped 3; count of bases not matched to a gene: 3. CDR1 and CDR2 from the germline V gene are ENHRY and SYGVKD. This CDR3 spans 15 amino acids.

This clone was picked up one time. This chain links TRBV9 with TRBJ1-6; no firm D call. Trimming shortened V by 0 bases and J by 7 bases, and 11 bases separated the two germline ends. The germline gives CDR1 SGDLS, CDR2 YYNGEE. This CDR3 region has 15 residues. CDR3 residues: CASSVAAQLNSPLHF. The DNA of the CDR3 is TGTGCCAGCAGCGTAGCTGCGCAGCTAAATTCACCCCTCCACTTT.

The CDR3 sequence: CASSSVSGAGYTF. CDR3 DNA sequence: TGTGCCAGCAGCTCAGTTAGCGGGGCAGGCTACACCTTC. This sequence joins TRBV7-2 and TRBJ1-2; D is perhaps TRBD1 (5 bases). The CDR3 is 13 residues long. The V and J ends lost 4 bases and 8 bases respectively, with 14 bases between them. CDR1 and CDR2 from the germline V gene are SGHTA and FQGNSA.

The chain employs TRBV7-2 and TRBJ2-1; TRBD2 agrees at 11 bases. CDR3 length: 18 residues. After removal of 1 base from V and 1 base from J, the junction contained 6 bases not matched to a gene. CDR1 is SGHTA, CDR2 FQGNSA, per germline. The CDR3 loop reads CASSLVGTSGPSYNEQFF. The CDR3 coding sequence is TGTGCCAGCAGCTTAGTCGGGACTAGCGGCCCGTCCTACAATGAGCAGTTCTTC.

V and J are TRBV7-6 and TRBJ2-5, with D uncertain. V dropped 4 bases and J dropped 5 bases, with 14 bases sitting between them. Per germline, CDR1 SGHVS and CDR2 FNYEAQ. This CDR3 region has 14 residues. CDR3 protein: CASSSWALGETQYF. The DNA for the CDR3 is TGTGCCAGCAGCTCATGGGCCTTAGGGGAGACCCAGTACTTC.

This clone was counted a single time. The identical CDR3 is also encoded by other nucleotide sequences in the sample. V gene TRBV30 combines with J gene TRBJ2-7, with D unclear. Per germline, CDR1 GTSNPN and CDR2 SVGIG (reference sequence). The CDR3 sequence is 11 residues long. The V gene lost 2 bases and the J gene lost 4 bases, with 6 bases spanning the gap. CDR3: CAWSHRYEQYF. The DNA of the CDR3 is TGTGCCTGGAGTCACCGGTACGAGCAGTACTTC.

This clone was picked up a small number of times. The gene calls are TRBV11-2 and TRBJ1-5; D gene ambiguous. The V gene lost 0 bases and the J gene lost 1 base, with 7 bases spanning the gap. Germline CDR1 SGHAT, CDR2 FQNNGV. The CDR3 totals 15 residues. DNA of the CDR3: TGTGCCAGCAGCTTAGATGGGTACAGCAATCAGCCCCAGCATTTT. It translates to CASSLDGYSNQPQHF.

This chain links TRBV7-2 with TRBJ2-1, with 13 positions matching TRBD2. From germline, CDR1 is SGHTA and CDR2 FQGNSA. The CDR3 covers 16 residues. V trimming: 5 bases; J trimming: 9 bases; junction bases outside the gene matches: 10. The CDR3 DNA is TGTGCCAGCAGCCCCCGACTAGCGGGAGGAGGGGGTGAGCAGTTCTTC. It encodes CASSPRLAGGGGEQFF.

J is TRBJ2-1 and V is TRBV6-6, with D perhaps being TRBD1 or TRBD2 (5 bases each). Between the trimmed V and J ends, which lost 6 bases and 9 bases, there was a span of 18 bases. From germline, CDR1 is MNHNY and CDR2 SVGAGI (reference sequence). The CDR3 extends over 14 amino acids. This CDR3 reads CASSPIRGDGEQFF. The CDR3 bases are TGTGCCAGCAGCCCAATTCGAGGGGATGGTGAGCAGTTCTTC.

This clone came up a few times. This sequence joins TRBV5-1 and TRBJ2-2, with no clear D. Germline CDR1 SGHRS, CDR2 YFSETQ. The CDR3 spans 13 residues. Between the trimmed V and J ends, which lost 1 base and 3 bases, there was a span of 4 bases. The CDR3 DNA reads TGCGCCAGCAGCTTGAGGGACACCGGGGAGCTGTTTTTT. Amino acids: CASSLRDTGELFF.

This rearrangement joins TRBV19 to TRBJ2-3; D is unclear. The CDR3 consists of 12 residues. V gave up 1 base and J gave up 5 bases, with 4 bases separating them. Germline CDR1 reads LNHDA; CDR2 reads SQIVND (reference sequence). The CDR3 here is CASSIAQDTQYF. CDR3 DNA sequence: TGTGCCAGTAGTATAGCCCAAGATACGCAGTATTTT.

The chain recombines TRBV9 with TRBJ1-2; 11 bases fit TRBD1. Germline CDR1 SGDLS, CDR2 YYNGEE. The V and J ends lost 4 bases and 8 bases, in that order; junction bases with no gene match: 7. The CDR3 covers 14 residues. The CDR3 DNA sequence: TGTGCCAGCAGCTCCAGGACAGGGGGCAAGGGCTACACCTTC. This translates into CASSSRTGGKGYTF.

V usage is TRBV7-2 and J usage is TRBJ2-1; TRBD2 agrees at 9 bases. V was pared by 5 bases and J by 5 bases, with 4 bases of the junction left unmatched. This CDR3 contains 14 residues. Germline assignment: CDR1 SGHTA and CDR2 FQGNSA. The CDR3 protein is CASSLSGGHNEQFF. CDR3 nucleotide sequence: TGTGCCAGCAGCCTTAGCGGGGGACACAATGAGCAGTTCTTC.

The chain is built from TRBV18 and TRBJ1-2; a weak D match, TRBD1 (6 bases). CDR1 is KGHSH, CDR2 LQKENI, per germline. The CDR3 length is 15 residues. Trimming cost V 1 base and J 1 base, with 10 bases left between them. The CDR3 nucleotides are TGTGCCAGCTCACCACTAAGGGACATTAACTATGGCTACACCTTC. This encodes CASSPLRDINYGYTF.

V is TRBV5-1 and J is TRBJ2-7, with D hard to call. Germline V lookup: CDR1 SGHRS, CDR2 YFSETQ. The CDR3 sequence is 15 residues long. Trimming pared 0 bases from V and 0 bases from J, leaving 10 bases between. This chain's CDR3 is CASSLVADSSYEQYF. The CDR3 nucleotides read TGCGCCAGCAGCTTGGTTGCAGATAGCTCCTACGAGCAGTACTTC.

V is TRBV5-1 and J is TRBJ2-7; weak D call: TRBD2 (5 bases). Germline-derived CDR1 and CDR2 are SGHRS and YFSETQ. The ends were cut back, 0 bases at V and 0 bases at J, with 10 bases in the middle. The CDR3 totals 15 residues. CDR3 coding DNA: TGCGCCAGCAGCTTGGATGGAACTAGCTCCTACGAGCAGTACTTC. Translated, it gives CASSLDGTSSYEQYF.

The chain carries TRBV4-3 and TRBJ2-3, with D hard to call. The CDR3 length is 15 residues. The V and J ends lost 1 base and 6 bases respectively, with 14 bases between them. Germline V gene data show CDR1 as LGHNA and CDR2 as YSLEER. The CDR3 DNA sequence: TGCGCCAGCAGCCAAGTAAAGGGATCTAGGGATACGCAGTATTTT. Its protein is CASSQVKGSRDTQYF.

The rearrangement links TRBV6-5 to TRBJ1-4; unclear D gene. V dropped 4 bases and J dropped 2 bases, with 8 bases sitting between them. Germline CDR1 and CDR2: MNHEY and SVGAGI. The CDR3 spans 14 residues. CDR3 in amino acids: CASSFRSTNEKLFF. CDR3 nucleotide sequence: TGTGCCAGCAGTTTCCGAAGTACTAATGAAAAACTGTTTTTT.

The chain employs TRBV4-1 and TRBJ2-5; D possibly matches TRBD1 or TRBD2 (5 bases each). This CDR3 contains 15 residues. Looked up from germline, CDR1 is MGHRA and CDR2 is YSYEKL. Trimming took off 1 base at V and 4 bases at J, with 13 bases between the two ends. CDR3 DNA: TGCGCCAGCAGCCAAGGGACCATTGGGGGAGAGACCCAGTACTTC. It translates to CASSQGTIGGETQYF.

This clone was counted only a few times. V usage is TRBV5-6 and J usage is TRBJ1-2; D remains unclear. CDR3 length: 14 residues. Germline V gene sequence: CDR1 SGHDT, CDR2 YYEEEE. Trimming stripped 5 bases from V and 6 bases from J, with 17 bases between. The CDR3 coding sequence is TGTGCCAGCAGACGACGAAACCTGTTCAATGGCTACACCTTC. Translating it yields CASRRRNLFNGYTF.

The rearrangement uses TRBV5-1 and TRBJ2-7, with TRBD2 identical over 7 bases. The CDR3 is made up of 15 amino acids. Germline assignment: CDR1 SGHRS and CDR2 YFSETQ. V shed 3 bases and J 0 bases; nucleotides not matched to a gene: 6. CDR3 in amino acids: CASSSTGTTSYEQYF. CDR3 DNA: TGCGCCAGCAGCTCTACCGGGACTACCTCCTACGAGCAGTACTTC.

The CDR3 region is CASSLNPGVGTDTQYF. As DNA, the CDR3 is TGTGCCAGCAGCTTAAACCCTGGGGTAGGCACAGATACGCAGTATTTT. This sequence joins TRBV7-3 and TRBJ2-3; D is undetermined. Germline V gene data show CDR1 as SGHTA and CDR2 as FQGTGA. The CDR3 contains 16 residues. V was shortened by 1 base and J by 1 base, with 12 bases between the two germline ends.

The V gene is TRBV4-3, the J gene TRBJ2-2, with TRBD2 identical over 8 bases. CDR1 LGHNA and CDR2 YSLEER come from the germline V gene. This CDR3 contains 15 residues. Trimming removed 3 bases from V and 6 bases from J; junction bases left unmatched: 6. The CDR3 coding sequence is TGCGCCAGCAGCCATGGAGCGGGAGTCGCCGGGGAGCTGTTTTTT. Its translation is CASSHGAGVAGELFF.

The chain employs TRBV11-3 and TRBJ2-6; D is ambiguous. Germline V gene lookup returns CDR1 SGHNT and CDR2 YENEEA. The CDR3 has 16 amino acids. V lost 5 bases and J 0 bases, leaving 11 bases between the germline ends. CDR3 nucleotides: TGTGCCAGCAGCCCCGGAGCAAGCTCTGGGGCCAACGTCCTGACTTTC. Translated, it gives CASSPGASSGANVLTF.

CDR3 in amino acids: CAIPGTYYGYTF. The CDR3 DNA is TGTGCCATACCAGGGACGTACTATGGCTACACCTTC. The rearrangement links TRBV7-9 to TRBJ1-2; D may be TRBD1 (5 bases). V was pared by 10 bases and J by 3 bases, with 12 bases between. Germline assignment: CDR1 SEHNR and CDR2 FQNEAQ (reference sequence). There are 12 residues in the CDR3. Complete variable domain (other parts from reference TRBV7-9 and TRBJ1-2): DTGVSQNPRHKITKRGQNVTFRCDPISEHNRLYWYRQTLGQGPEFLTYFQNEAQLEKSRLLSDRFSAERPKGSFSTLEIQRTEQGDSAMYLCAIPGTYYGYTFGSGTRLTVV.

The chain joins TRBV6-1 to TRBJ1-2; no clear D gene. Trimming pared 4 bases from V and 4 bases from J, leaving 19 bases between. The CDR3 sequence is 16 residues long. Germline V CDR1 and CDR2: MNHNS, SASEGT. As DNA, the CDR3 is TGTGCCAGCAGTGCTCAACCGACGGAGGCGGGCTATGGCTACACCTTC. Protein: CASSAQPTEAGYGYTF.

The rearrangement links TRBV30 to TRBJ1-3; D remains ambiguous. CDR1 GTSNPN and CDR2 SVGIG come from the germline V gene (reference sequence). The ends were cut back, 3 bases at V and 5 bases at J, with 5 bases in the middle. The CDR3 consists of 11 residues. The CDR3 region is CAWSTRNTIYF. CDR3 nucleotides: TGTGCCTGGAGCACTAGAAACACCATATATTTT.

This chain links TRBV30 with TRBJ2-3; 7 bases agree with TRBD2. CDR1 GTSNPN and CDR2 SVGIG come from the germline V gene (reference sequence). CDR3 length: 13 residues. V was pared by 5 bases and J by 2 bases, with 4 bases of the junction left unmatched. This CDR3 reads CAWERGLTDTQYF. DNA of the CDR3: TGTGCCTGGGAGCGGGGACTCACAGATACGCAGTATTTT.

V is TRBV6-5 and J is TRBJ1-5; D unclear. The CDR3 covers 13 residues. CDR1 is MNHEY, CDR2 SVGAGI, per germline. V was clipped by 6 bases and J by 4 bases, with 10 bases between them. The CDR3 DNA follows: TGTGCCAGCAGCCTCATTGTTAATCAGCCCCAGCATTTT. Its translation: CASSLIVNQPQHF.